Sequencing of this T cell receptor (beta chain) was carried out in a study of regulatory and conventional T cells in RAG deficiency. Regarding the study as a whole: Other subsets showed approximately 10-fold reductions, but Treg unique TCR beta sequences fell roughly 96-fold in these patients. Patient subsets had shorter CDR3s; Omenn Treg-Tconv overlap exceeded 75%. Sorted Omenn CD25-high CD127-low cells may not be bona fide Tregs.

Method: immunoSEQ multiplex PCR; TCRdb's copy keeps in-frame clones and lacks some. The sample has some 30,000 clones, approximately 91% seen once; the top ten hold roughly an eighth. A remark on this clone: Antigen: not known.

The same specimen was also included in a second study, on regulatory T cells. That work contributes: Amplification used 52 TRBV primers and 13 TRBJ primers.

The sample comprised CD8+ T cells sorted from blood. This receptor was identified in a human donor in good health.

The CDR3 region has the DNA TGTGCCAGCAAAGGGATCCCAGGCGCCTACGAGCAGTACTTC. Amino acid sequence: CASKGIPGAYEQYF. The chain employs TRBV6-1 and TRBJ2-7, with D unclear. Looked up from germline, CDR1 is MNHNS and CDR2 is SASEGT. The CDR3 loop spans 14 amino acids. V dropped 7 bases and J dropped 2 bases, with 15 bases sitting between them.